These 27 T cell receptor beta chains came from one sample sequenced in a study of response to subunit inactivated influenza vaccine. TCRdb reanalysed the RT-PCR reads using MiXCR and keeps one entry per CDR3 protein. The profile shows 500,000 to 600,000 distinct CDR3 sequences, 13% to 15% of them singletons. The sample was PBMCs from blood, taken 12 days after vaccination. The source is a man aged 50-60 years who received an inactivated influenza vaccine.

The chain employs TRBV4-1 and TRBJ1-2, with TRBD1 as a possible D gene (6 bases). V dropped 3 bases and J dropped 1 base, with 12 bases sitting between them. Germline V gene sequence: CDR1 MGHRA, CDR2 YSYEKL. CDR3 length: 15 residues. The CDR3 nucleotides read TGCGCCAGCAGCCAGTACAGGGATAGTAACTATGGCTACACCTTC. Translated, it gives CASSQYRDSNYGYTF.

The chain employs TRBV29-1 and TRBJ2-7, with 11 bases that match TRBD1. Germline CDR1 and CDR2: SQVTM and ANQGSEA. Trimming took 4 bases from V and 6 from J; bases not matched to a gene: 8. The CDR3 runs 14 residues. The CDR3 coding sequence is TGCAGCGTTGGGACAGGGGGCTGGATGGGCGAGCAGTACTTC. This codes for CSVGTGGWMGEQYF.

This clonotype was seen once. V gene TRBV4-1 combines with J gene TRBJ2-3; D remains ambiguous. The V end was cut by 2 bases, the J end by 1 base, with 13 bases between. Germline V gene lookup returns CDR1 MGHRA and CDR2 YSYEKL. The CDR3 length is 16 residues. The CDR3 is CASSQRSRGGTDTQYF. The CDR3 bases are TGCGCCAGCAGCCAACGTTCTCGCGGAGGCACAGATACGCAGTATTTT.

This chain connects TRBV28 to TRBJ2-2; D may be TRBD1 (5 bases). The CDR3 loop spans 15 amino acids. V lost 3 bases to trimming and J lost 3 bases, with 11 bases between them. Germline CDR1 is MDHEN and CDR2 is SYDVKM. This CDR3 is CASSFWGRDTGELFF. For the CDR3, the DNA is TGTGCCAGCAGTTTTTGGGGCAGGGACACCGGGGAGCTGTTTTTT. Full variable domain (missing parts from reference TRBV28 and TRBJ2-2): DVKVTQSSRYLVKRTGEKVFLECVQDMDHENMFWYRQDPGLGLRLIYFSYDVKMKEKGDIPEGYSVSREKKERFSLILESASTNQTSMYLCASSFWGRDTGELFFGEGSRLTVL.

This clonotype was observed many times. CDR3 nucleotides: TGTGCCAGCAGTTTTGGGCCAGCGGCAGATACGCAGTATTTT. This translates into CASSFGPAADTQYF. The chain joins TRBV12-3 or TRBV12-4 to TRBJ2-3, with D possibly matching TRBD2 (5 bases). The CDR3 contains 14 residues. Trimming took off 3 bases at V and 4 bases at J, with 11 bases between the two ends.

In this sample, this clonotype turned up a few times. The chain carries TRBV29-1 and TRBJ2-7; tentative D call: TRBD1 (5 bases). Germline V gives CDR1 SQVTM, CDR2 ANQGSEA. V was cut by 6 bases and J by 3 bases, with 9 bases left in between. The CDR3 has 11 residues. Written as DNA, the CDR3 is TGCAGCGTGAACCAGGGCTACGAGCAGTACTTC. This translates into CSVNQGYEQYF.

Many counts were recorded for this clonotype. V is TRBV6-2 or TRBV6-3 and J is TRBJ2-3, with no clear D. Germline V gives CDR1 MNHEY, CDR2 SVGEGT. The CDR3 runs 13 residues. Trimming removed 7 bases at V and 1 base at J, with 9 bases between. Here the CDR3 DNA reads TGTGCCAGCAATCACTGGGGCACAGATACGCAGTATTTT. It specifies CASNHWGTDTQYF.

The V and J genes are TRBV20-1 and TRBJ2-1, with 8 bases lining up with TRBD2. The length of the CDR3 is 13 residues. The junction had 5 bases not matched to a gene; V was cut back by 3 bases and J by 7 bases. Germline values: CDR1 DFQATT, CDR2 SNEGSKA (reference sequence). The CDR3 protein is CSASRGGRNEQFF. In DNA form, the CDR3 reads TGCAGTGCTAGTCGGGGGGGTAGGAATGAGCAGTTCTTC.

This clonotype was detected only a few times. The chain links TRBV12-3 or TRBV12-4 to TRBJ1-2, with 8 bases aligning to TRBD1. The CDR3 runs 13 residues. With V trimmed by 6 bases and J by 7 bases, 7 bases remained unmatched. The CDR3 DNA follows: TGTGCCAGCAGAAGGACAGGGAGTGGTGGCTACACCTTC. Translating it yields CASRRTGSGGYTF.

DNA of the CDR3: TGTGCCAGCTTCCGGGACAGACCTAACACTGAAGCTTTCTTT. The encoded protein is CASFRDRPNTEAFF. The genes are TRBV18 and TRBJ1-1; TRBD1 matches at 7 bases. V lost 7 bases, J lost 2 bases, and 7 bases stayed unmatched. The germline V gene has CDR1 KGHSH and CDR2 LQKENI. The CDR3 runs to 14 residues. The full variable domain, with the rest looked up from reference TRBV18 and TRBJ1-1, is NAGVMQNPRHLVRRRGQEARLRCSPMKGHSHVYWYRQLPEEGLKFMVYLQKENIIDESGMPKERFSAEFPKEGPSILRIQQVVRGDSAAYFCASFRDRPNTEAFFGQGTRLTVV.

The chain couples TRBV18 to TRBJ2-5; TRBD1 agrees at 8 bases. Germline trimming cut 3 bases from V and 1 base from J; bases unmatched to any gene: 16. The CDR3 is 19 amino acids. Per germline, CDR1 KGHSH and CDR2 LQKENI. Here the CDR3 DNA reads TGTGCCAGCTCACCCCCACACCTTCGGGACAGGAATTCCCAAGAGACCCAGTACTTC. Translating it yields CASSPPHLRDRNSQETQYF.

This clonotype was observed a few times. The chain employs TRBV27 and TRBJ1-1, with D unclear. Germline V gene data show CDR1 as MNHEY and CDR2 as SMNVEV (reference sequence). The CDR3 loop spans 14 amino acids. Trimming took 4 bases from V and 1 from J, leaving 10 bases between them. CDR3 region: CASSSRQWNTEAFF. Here the CDR3 DNA reads TGTGCCAGCAGTTCCAGGCAATGGAACACTGAAGCTTTCTTT.

This sequence joins TRBV2 and TRBJ2-2; a possible D gene is TRBD1 (6 bases). The germline V and J ends were trimmed by 6 bases and 3 bases, with 11 bases remaining between them. This CDR3 has 14 amino acids. Looked up from germline, CDR1 is SNHLY and CDR2 is FYNNEI. For the CDR3, the DNA is TGTGCCAGCAGGTGGACAGCTTACACCGGGGAGCTGTTTTTT. This encodes CASRWTAYTGELFF.

There are a few counts of this clonotype. This rearrangement joins TRBV10-3 to TRBJ2-1, with a weak D call TRBD2 (6 bases). The CDR3 is 14 residues long. The ends were cut back, 6 bases at V and 2 bases at J, with 11 bases in the middle. Germline lookup yields CDR1 ENHRY and CDR2 SYGVKD. This chain's CDR3 is CAISPSDPYNEQFF. The CDR3 coding sequence is TGTGCCATCAGCCCTAGCGACCCCTACAATGAGCAGTTCTTC.

The rearrangement joins TRBV4-1 to TRBJ1-4; D uncertain. Germline V gene data show CDR1 as MGHRA and CDR2 as YSYEKL. The V gene lost 10 bases and the J gene lost 7 bases, with 16 bases spanning the gap. This CDR3 has 13 residues. The CDR3 region is CATGLLAGEKLFF. Written as DNA, the CDR3 is TGCGCCACCGGACTTCTAGCAGGTGAAAAACTGTTTTTT.

The V gene is TRBV3-1, the J gene TRBJ2-5, with 7 nucleotides matching TRBD1. The CDR3 consists of 14 residues. From germline, CDR1 is LGHDT and CDR2 YNNKEL (reference sequence). V trimming: 2 bases; J trimming: 5 bases; junction bases outside the gene matches: 5. The CDR3 DNA reads as TGTGCCAGCAGCCAAACGACAGGGCAGGAGACCCAGTACTTC. It codes for CASSQTTGQETQYF.

This chain connects TRBV4-2 to TRBJ2-5; TRBD1 matches at 7 bases. Germline-derived CDR1 and CDR2 are LGHNA and YNFKEQ. The junction had 2 bases not matched to a gene; V was cut back by 6 bases and J by 1 base. The CDR3 consists of 13 residues. CDR3 in DNA: TGTGCCAGCAGGGGGGACAGCCAAGAGACCCAGTACTTC. Translating gives CASRGDSQETQYF.

This clonotype was observed a handful of times. V usage is TRBV12-3 or TRBV12-4 and J usage is TRBJ1-1; D gene unclear. V was clipped by 1 base and J by 6 bases, with 9 bases between them. The CDR3 is 13 amino acids. CDR3 loop: CASSLGSGAEAFF. In DNA, the CDR3 is TGTGCCAGCAGTTTAGGTAGTGGCGCTGAAGCTTTCTTT.

The chain has TRBV4-3 and TRBJ1-2; TRBD1 is a possible D gene (6 bases). The V gene's germline CDR1 is LGHNA and CDR2 YSLEER. Trimming removed 1 base from V and 8 bases from J, with 17 bases in between. The CDR3 spans 15 residues. The DNA for the CDR3 is TGCGCCAGCAGCCAAGGAGGGGGGCAAGCGTACGGCTACACCTTC. Its protein product is CASSQGGGQAYGYTF.

This clonotype has a handful of counts. The J gene is TRBJ1-5, the V gene TRBV10-3; 8 bases line up with TRBD1. Looked up from germline, CDR1 is ENHRY and CDR2 is SYGVKD. This CDR3 comprises 13 residues. Trimming removed 6 bases from V and 5 bases from J; junction bases left unmatched: 3. The CDR3 sequence is CAIRDREDQPQHF. The CDR3 region has the DNA TGTGCCATCAGGGACAGGGAGGATCAGCCCCAGCATTTT.

In its sample, this clonotype was seen a few times. CDR3 nucleotide sequence: TGTGCCAGCAGCCTTTGGGCTAGCGGGAGGGACACCGGGGAGCTGTTTTTT. This sequence encodes CASSLWASGRDTGELFF. The V call is TRBV27, the J call TRBJ2-2, with 12 bases identical to TRBD2. CDR1 MNHEY and CDR2 SMNVEV come from the germline V gene (reference sequence). This CDR3 is 17 amino acids long. The J segment lost 3 bases and the V segment lost 6 bases, leaving 8 bases of the junction unmatched.

The genes are TRBV28 and TRBJ2-2, with a possible D match to TRBD1 (5 bases). Germline-derived CDR1 and CDR2 are MDHEN and SYDVKM. This CDR3 is built from 16 residues. Trimming removed 8 bases from V and 2 bases from J, with 18 bases in between. The CDR3: CASQPLDRENTGELFF. The DNA of the CDR3 is TGTGCCAGCCAGCCCCTTGACAGAGAAAACACCGGGGAGCTGTTTTTT.

This clonotype was seen repeatedly, ten times or more. The chain is built from TRBV30 and TRBJ2-7, with 8 bases that match TRBD1. In germline, CDR1 is GTSNPN, CDR2 SVGIG (reference sequence). This CDR3 region has 12 residues. The junction had 4 bases not matched to a gene; V was cut back by 6 bases and J by 3 bases. The CDR3 DNA follows: TGTGCCTGCCCCGGGACAGGCTACGAGCAGTACTTC. This gives the protein CACPGTGYEQYF.

At least ten counts were recorded for this clonotype. The chain recombines TRBV4-2 with TRBJ2-1, with D possibly being TRBD2 (5 bases). The CDR3 contains 14 residues. V lost 0 bases, J lost 10 bases, and 13 bases lay in between. Germline V lookup: CDR1 LGHNA, CDR2 YNFKEQ. CDR3 in amino acids: CASSQDLAQREQFF. The CDR3 nucleotides are TGTGCCAGCAGCCAAGACTTAGCGCAGCGGGAGCAGTTCTTC.

This clonotype was seen a handful of times. The rearrangement links TRBV29-1 to TRBJ1-5; tentative D call: TRBD1 (5 bases). The length of the CDR3 is 15 residues. Germline loops: CDR1 SQVTM, CDR2 ANQGSEA. V was trimmed by 5 bases and J by 0 bases, leaving 14 bases between them. CDR3 sequence (DNA): TGCAGCGTTTCCTACGTTCAGGGTAGCAATCAGCCCCAGCATTTT. Translating gives CSVSYVQGSNQPQHF. The full variable domain, with the rest looked up from reference TRBV29-1 and TRBJ1-5, is SAVISQKPSRDICQRGTSLTIQCQVDSQVTMMFWYRQQPGQSLTLIATANQGSEATYESGFVIDKFPISRPNLTFSTLTVSNMSPEDSSIYLCSVSYVQGSNQPQHFGDGTRLSIL.

The chain carries TRBV6-6 and TRBJ1-2; tentatively, D is TRBD1 (5 bases). V lost 5 bases to trimming and J lost 2 bases, with 9 bases between them. The germline V gene has CDR1 MNHNY and CDR2 SVGAGI (reference sequence). The CDR3 spans 13 residues. The CDR3 protein is CASSPTENYGYTF. The DNA of the CDR3 is TGTGCCAGCAGTCCGACAGAAAACTATGGCTACACCTTC.

The V and J genes are TRBV29-1 and TRBJ2-1; the match to TRBD1 covers 7 bases. CDR1 is SQVTM and CDR2 is ANQGSEA in the germline V gene. Trimming at V came to 1 base and at J to 9 bases, leaving 12 bases not matched to a gene. CDR3 length: 15 amino acids. CDR3 amino acids: CSVEGVQGSAFEQFF. The DNA of the CDR3 is TGCAGCGTTGAAGGGGTACAGGGGTCCGCCTTTGAGCAGTTCTTC.